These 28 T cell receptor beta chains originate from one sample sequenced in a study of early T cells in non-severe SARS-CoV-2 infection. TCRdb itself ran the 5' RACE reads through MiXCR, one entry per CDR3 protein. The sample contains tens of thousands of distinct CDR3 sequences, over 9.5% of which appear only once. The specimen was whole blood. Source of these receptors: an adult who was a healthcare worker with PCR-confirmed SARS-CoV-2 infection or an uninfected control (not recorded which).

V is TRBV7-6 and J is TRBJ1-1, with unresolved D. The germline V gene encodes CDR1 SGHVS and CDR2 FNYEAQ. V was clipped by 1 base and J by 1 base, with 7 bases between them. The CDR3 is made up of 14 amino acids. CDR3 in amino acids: CASSLGAENTEAFF. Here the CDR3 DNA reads TGTGCCAGCAGCTTAGGGGCAGAGAACACTGAAGCTTTCTTT.

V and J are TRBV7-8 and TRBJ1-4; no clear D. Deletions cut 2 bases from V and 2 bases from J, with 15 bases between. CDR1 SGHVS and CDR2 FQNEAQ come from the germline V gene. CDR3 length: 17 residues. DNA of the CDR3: TGTGCCAGCAGCTTACCGGGTCTCCTTGGGACTAATGAAAAACTGTTTTTT. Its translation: CASSLPGLLGTNEKLFF.

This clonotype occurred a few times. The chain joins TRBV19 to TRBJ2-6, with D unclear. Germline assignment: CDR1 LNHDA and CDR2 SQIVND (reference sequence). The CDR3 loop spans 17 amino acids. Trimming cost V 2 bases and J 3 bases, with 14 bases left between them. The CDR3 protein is CASSIRTMAGGANVLTF. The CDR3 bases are TGTGCCAGTAGTATACGTACGATGGCTGGTGGGGCCAACGTCCTGACTTTC.

The CDR3 nucleotides are TGTGCCAGCAAGGGGGATTTTAATTCACCCCTCCACTTT. Encoded protein: CASKGDFNSPLHF. The chain is built from TRBV7-2 and TRBJ1-6, with a tentative D call TRBD1 (6 bases). Germline CDR1 SGHTA, CDR2 FQGNSA. The CDR3 spans 13 residues. V dropped 7 bases and J dropped 6 bases, with 10 bases sitting between them.

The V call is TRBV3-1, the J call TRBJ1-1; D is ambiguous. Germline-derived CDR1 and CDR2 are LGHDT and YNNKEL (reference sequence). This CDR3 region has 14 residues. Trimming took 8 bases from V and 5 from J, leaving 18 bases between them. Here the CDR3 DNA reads TGTGCCAGCCTTGCAACCTTCCAGAGTACTGAAGCTTTCTTT. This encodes CASLATFQSTEAFF.

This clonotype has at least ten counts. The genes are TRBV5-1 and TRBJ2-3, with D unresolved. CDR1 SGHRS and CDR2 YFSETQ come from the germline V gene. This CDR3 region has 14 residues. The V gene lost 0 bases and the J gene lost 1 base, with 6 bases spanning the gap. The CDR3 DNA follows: TGCGCCAGCAGCTTGGTCACCCGCACAGATACGCAGTATTTT. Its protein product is CASSLVTRTDTQYF.

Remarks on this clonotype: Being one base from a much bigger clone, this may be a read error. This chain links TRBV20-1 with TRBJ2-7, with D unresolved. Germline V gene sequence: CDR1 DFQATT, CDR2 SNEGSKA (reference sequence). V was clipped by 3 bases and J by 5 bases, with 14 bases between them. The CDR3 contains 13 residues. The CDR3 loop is CSARETPTHEQYF. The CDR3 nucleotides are TGCAGTGCTAGGGAAACTCCGACCCACGAGCAGTACTTC.

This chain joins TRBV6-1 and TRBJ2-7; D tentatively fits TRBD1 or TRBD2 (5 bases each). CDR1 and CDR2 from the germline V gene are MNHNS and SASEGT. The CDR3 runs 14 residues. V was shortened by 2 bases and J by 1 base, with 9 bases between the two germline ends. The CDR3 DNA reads TGTGCCAGCAGTGAACGAGGGGTGTCCTACGAGCAGTACTTC. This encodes CASSERGVSYEQYF.

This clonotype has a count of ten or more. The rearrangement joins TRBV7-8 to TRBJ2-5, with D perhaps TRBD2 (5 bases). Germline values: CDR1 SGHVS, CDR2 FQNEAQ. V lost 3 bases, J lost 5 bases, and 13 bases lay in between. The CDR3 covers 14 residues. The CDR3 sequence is CASSLGEGRETQYF. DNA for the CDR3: TGTGCCAGCAGCTTGGGAGAGGGTCGGGAGACCCAGTACTTC.

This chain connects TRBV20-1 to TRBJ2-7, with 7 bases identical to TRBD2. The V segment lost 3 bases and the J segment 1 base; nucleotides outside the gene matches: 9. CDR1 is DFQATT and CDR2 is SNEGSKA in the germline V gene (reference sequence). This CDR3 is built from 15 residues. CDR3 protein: CSARKTAGFSYEQYF. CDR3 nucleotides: TGCAGTGCTAGGAAAACAGCGGGGTTTTCCTACGAGCAGTACTTC.

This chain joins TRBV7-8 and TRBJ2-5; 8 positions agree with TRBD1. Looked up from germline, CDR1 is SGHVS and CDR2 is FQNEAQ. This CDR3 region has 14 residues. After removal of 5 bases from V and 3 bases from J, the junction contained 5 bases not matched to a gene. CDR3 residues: CASSADRVKETQYF. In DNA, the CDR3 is TGTGCCAGCAGCGCGGACAGGGTGAAAGAGACCCAGTACTTC.

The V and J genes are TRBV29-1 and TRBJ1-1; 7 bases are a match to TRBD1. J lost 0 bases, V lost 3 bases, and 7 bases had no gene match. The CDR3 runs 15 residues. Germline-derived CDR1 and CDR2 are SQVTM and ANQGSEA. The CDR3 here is CSVERGTAMNTEAFF. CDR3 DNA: TGCAGCGTTGAGAGGGGGACAGCCATGAACACTGAAGCTTTCTTT.

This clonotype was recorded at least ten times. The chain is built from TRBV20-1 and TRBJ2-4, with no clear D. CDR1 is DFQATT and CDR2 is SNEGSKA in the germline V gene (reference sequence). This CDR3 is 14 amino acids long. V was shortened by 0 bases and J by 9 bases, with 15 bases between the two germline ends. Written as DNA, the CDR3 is TGCAGTGCTAGAGACAGGAACAGAGGAGTCATTCAGTACTTC. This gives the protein CSARDRNRGVIQYF.

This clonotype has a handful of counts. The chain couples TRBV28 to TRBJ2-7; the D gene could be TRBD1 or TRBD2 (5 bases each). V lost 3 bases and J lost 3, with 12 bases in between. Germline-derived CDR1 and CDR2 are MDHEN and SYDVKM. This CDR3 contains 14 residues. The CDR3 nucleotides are TGTGCCAGCAGTTTGGGGGTTGGAAACTACGAGCAGTACTTC. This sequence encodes CASSLGVGNYEQYF.

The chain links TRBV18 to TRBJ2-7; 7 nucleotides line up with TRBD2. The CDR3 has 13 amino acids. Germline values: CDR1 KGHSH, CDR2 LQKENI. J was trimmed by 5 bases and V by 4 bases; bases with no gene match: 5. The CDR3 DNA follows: TGTGCCAGCTCACTCCGGGACTATGACGAGCAGTACTTC. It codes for CASSLRDYDEQYF.

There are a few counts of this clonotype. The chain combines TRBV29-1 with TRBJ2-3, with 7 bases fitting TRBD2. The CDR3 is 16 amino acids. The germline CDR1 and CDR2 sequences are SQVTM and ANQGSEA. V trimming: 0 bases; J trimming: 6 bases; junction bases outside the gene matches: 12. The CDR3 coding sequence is TGCAGCGTTGAAGACCGAGGAACGGGGGGACTTGATACGCAGTATTTT. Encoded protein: CSVEDRGTGGLDTQYF.

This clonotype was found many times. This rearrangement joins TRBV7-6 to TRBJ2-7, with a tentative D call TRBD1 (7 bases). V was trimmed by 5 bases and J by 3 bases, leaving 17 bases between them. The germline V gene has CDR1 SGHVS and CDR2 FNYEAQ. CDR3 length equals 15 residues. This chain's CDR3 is CASSAQGGPYYEQYF. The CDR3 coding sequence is TGTGCCAGCAGCGCCCAGGGGGGCCCGTACTACGAGCAGTACTTC. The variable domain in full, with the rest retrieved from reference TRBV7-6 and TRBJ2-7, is GAGVSQSPRYKVTKRGQDVALRCDPISGHVSLYWYRQALGQGPEFLTYFNYEAQQDKSGLPNDRFSAERPEGSISTLTIQRTEQRDSAMYRCASSAQGGPYYEQYFGPGTRLTVT.

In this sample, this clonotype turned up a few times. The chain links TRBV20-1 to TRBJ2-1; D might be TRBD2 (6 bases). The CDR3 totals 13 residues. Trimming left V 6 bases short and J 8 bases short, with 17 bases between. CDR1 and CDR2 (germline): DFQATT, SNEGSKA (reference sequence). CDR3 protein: CSAPGLPLDEQFF. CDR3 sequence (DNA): TGCAGTGCCCCGGGACTTCCACTCGATGAGCAGTTCTTC.

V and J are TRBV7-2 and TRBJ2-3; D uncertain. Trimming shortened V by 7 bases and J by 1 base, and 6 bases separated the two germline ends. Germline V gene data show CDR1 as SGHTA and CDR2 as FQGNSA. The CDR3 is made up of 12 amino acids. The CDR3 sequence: CASNPGTDTQYF. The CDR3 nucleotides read TGTGCCAGCAACCCAGGCACAGATACGCAGTATTTT.

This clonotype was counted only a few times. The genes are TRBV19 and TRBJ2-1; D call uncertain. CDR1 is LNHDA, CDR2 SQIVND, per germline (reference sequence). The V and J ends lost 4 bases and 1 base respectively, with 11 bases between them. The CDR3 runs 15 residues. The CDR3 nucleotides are TGTGCCAGTAGTAGAAAGACTCATTCCTACAATGAGCAGTTCTTC. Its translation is CASSRKTHSYNEQFF.

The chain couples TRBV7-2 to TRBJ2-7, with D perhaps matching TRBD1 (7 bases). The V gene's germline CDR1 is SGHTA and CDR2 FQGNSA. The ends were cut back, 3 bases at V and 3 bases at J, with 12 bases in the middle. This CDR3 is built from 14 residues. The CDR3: CASSFGQGGYEQYF. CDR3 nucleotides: TGTGCCAGCAGCTTCGGCCAGGGGGGCTACGAGCAGTACTTC.

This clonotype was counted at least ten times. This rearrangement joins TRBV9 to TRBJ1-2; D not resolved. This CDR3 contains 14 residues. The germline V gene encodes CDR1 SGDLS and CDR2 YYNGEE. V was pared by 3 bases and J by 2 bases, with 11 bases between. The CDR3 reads CASSAYGENYGYTF. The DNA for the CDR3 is TGTGCCAGCAGCGCCTATGGGGAAAACTATGGCTACACCTTC.

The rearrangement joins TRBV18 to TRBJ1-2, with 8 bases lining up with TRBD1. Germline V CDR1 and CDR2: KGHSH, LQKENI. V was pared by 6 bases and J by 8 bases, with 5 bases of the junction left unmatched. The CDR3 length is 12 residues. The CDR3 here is CASSPDREGYTF. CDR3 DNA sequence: TGTGCCAGCTCCCCGGACAGGGAAGGCTACACCTTC.

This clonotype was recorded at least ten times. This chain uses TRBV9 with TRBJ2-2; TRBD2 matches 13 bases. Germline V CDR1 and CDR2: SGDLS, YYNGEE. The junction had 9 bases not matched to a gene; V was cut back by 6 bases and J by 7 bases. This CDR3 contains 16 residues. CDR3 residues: CASTPLAGGPGGELFF. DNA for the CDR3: TGTGCCAGCACCCCACTAGCGGGGGGGCCAGGCGGGGAGCTGTTTTTT.

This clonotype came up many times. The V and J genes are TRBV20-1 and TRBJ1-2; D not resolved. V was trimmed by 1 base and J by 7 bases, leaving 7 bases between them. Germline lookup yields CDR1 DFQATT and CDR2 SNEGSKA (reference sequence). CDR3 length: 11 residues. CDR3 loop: CSARAGAGYTF. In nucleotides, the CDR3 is TGCAGTGCTAGAGCAGGTGCTGGCTACACCTTC.

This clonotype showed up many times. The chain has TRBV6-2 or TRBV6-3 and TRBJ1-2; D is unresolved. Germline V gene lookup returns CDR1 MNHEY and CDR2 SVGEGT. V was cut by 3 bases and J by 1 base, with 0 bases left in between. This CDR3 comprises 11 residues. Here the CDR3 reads CASSYNYGYTF. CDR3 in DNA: TGTGCCAGCAGTTATAACTATGGCTACACCTTC.

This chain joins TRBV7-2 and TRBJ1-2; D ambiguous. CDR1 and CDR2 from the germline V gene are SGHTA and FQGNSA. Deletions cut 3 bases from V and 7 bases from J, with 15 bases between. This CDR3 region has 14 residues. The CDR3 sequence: CASSFSGKVGGYTF. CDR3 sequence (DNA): TGTGCCAGCAGCTTCAGTGGGAAGGTTGGTGGCTACACCTTC.

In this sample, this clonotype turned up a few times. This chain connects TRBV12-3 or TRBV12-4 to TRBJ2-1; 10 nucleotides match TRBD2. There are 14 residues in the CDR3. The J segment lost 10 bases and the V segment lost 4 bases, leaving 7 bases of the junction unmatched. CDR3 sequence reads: CASSSSGGAWEQFF. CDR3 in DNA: TGTGCCAGCAGTTCGAGCGGGGGGGCCTGGGAGCAGTTCTTC.